Listed below are T cell receptor beta chains from one sample, sequenced in a study of cytomegalovirus exposure and HLA in healthy donors. Profiled with immunoSEQ multiplex PCR; TCRdb holds only in-frame clones, not every one. The table has tens of thousands of clones, approximately 80% seen once. The source material was PBMCs. These receptors were taken from a man in his forties or fifties in good health and CMV-seropositive. Each CDR3 is given with its conserved first and last residue. D genes are given only for firm matches. Expanded clones get a size class; other rows say once, few or many, or leave the size out.

len	d_gene	v_gene	abundance	j_gene	CDR3nt	CDR3aa
15	.	TRBV5-4	.	TRBJ1-6	TGTGCCAGCAGCTTGGACGCCCGATCGGGTTCACCCCTCCACTTT	CASSLDARSGSPLHF
11	.	TRBV30	.	TRBJ2-1	TGTGCCTGGAGTCGTCAGTATGAGCAGTTCTTC	CAWSRQYEQFF
15	.	TRBV29-1	.	TRBJ1-2	TGCAGCGTTGAAGCTGGGCGGGGCGCGGCTAATGGCTACACCTTC	CSVEAGRGAANGYTF
16	TRBD2	TRBV9	.	TRBJ2-1	TGTGCCAGCAGCTTAATCGGACTAGCGGGAGCAAATGAGCAGTTCTTC	CASSLIGLAGANEQFF
18	TRBD2	TRBV4-1	.	TRBJ2-3	TGCGCCAGCAGCCCCTTTGGGGGCAGCGGGAGATCGGCCGATACGCAGTATTTT	CASSPFGGSGRSADTQYF
13	TRBD1	TRBV27	.	TRBJ2-5	TGTGCCAGCAGTCCCGACAGGGAGGAGACCCAGTACTTC	CASSPDREETQYF
15	TRBD2	TRBV6-6	few	TRBJ2-3	TGTGCCAGCAGCCCAGCGGGAGGGGGTGCAGATACGCAGTATTTT	CASSPAGGGADTQYF
13	.	TRBV11-2	few	TRBJ1-2	TGTGCCAGCAGCTTAGGCAGTAGAGGTGGCTACACCTTC	CASSLGSRGGYTF
18	TRBD2	TRBV4-1	.	TRBJ2-7	TGCGCCAGCAGCCGATGGACTAGCGGGAGTGTAGGCACCTACGGGCAGTACTTC	CASSRWTSGSVGTYGQYF
13	.	TRBV10-3	once	TRBJ1-5	TGTGCCATCAGTGAGGAGCGCAGGGTCCATCAGCATTTT	CAISEERRVHQHF
12	.	TRBV19	few	TRBJ2-5	TGTGCCAGCGGGACTCATCGAGAGACCCAGTACTTC	CASGTHRETQYF
14	TRBD2	TRBV6-6	few	TRBJ2-7	TGTGCCAGCAGGGTGTCGGGAGGGCCCTACGAGCAGTACTTC	CASRVSGGPYEQYF
16	.	TRBV15	.	TRBJ2-1	TGTGCCACCAGCAGAGCCCAAGATAGCTCCTACAATGAGCAGTTCTTC	CATSRAQDSSYNEQFF
14	TRBD1	TRBV30	.	TRBJ2-1	TGTGCCTGGTCGGCAGGACAGGCGTACAATGAGCAGTTCTTC	CAWSAGQAYNEQFF
16	TRBD1	TRBV6-5	.	TRBJ2-2	TGTGCCAGCAGTTACCGGGGACAGCCGAACACCGGGGAGCTGTTTTTT	CASSYRGQPNTGELFF
15	TRBD1	TRBV10-3	.	TRBJ2-7	TGTGCCATCAGCCGCACCCCGGGACAGCAGGACGAGCAGTACTTC	CAISRTPGQQDEQYF
17	TRBD1	TRBV27	.	TRBJ2-3	TGTGCCAGCAGTTTGGGGCAGGGACAGGGTCGCACAGATACGCAGTATTTT	CASSLGQGQGRTDTQYF
13	.	TRBV2	.	TRBJ1-5	TGTGCCAGCAGGGGACTCAGCCCAGAGCCCCAGCATTTT	CASRGLSPEPQHF
14	.	TRBV7-9	.	TRBJ2-1	TGTGCCAGCCATACGCACGGGGGTGACAATGAGCAGTTCTTC	CASHTHGGDNEQFF
15	TRBD2	TRBV5-6	.	TRBJ2-1	TGTGCCAGCAGCCCCGGGACTAGCGGAGACAATGAGCAGTTCTTC	CASSPGTSGDNEQFF
17	.	TRBV18	.	TRBJ2-7	TGTGCCAGCTCACCAACCCCCAGCGGGCTAAAATCTGGCGAGCAGTACTTC	CASSPTPSGLKSGEQYF
15	.	TRBV10-3	once	TRBJ1-1	TGTGCCATCAGTGGGAGACAGTTAATGAACACTGAAGCTTTCTTT	CAISGRQLMNTEAFF
15	.	TRBV6-6	.	TRBJ1-5	TGTGCCAGCAGTTACGGCGACACCGTAAATCAGCCCCAGCATTTT	CASSYGDTVNQPQHF
13	.	TRBV11-2	.	TRBJ2-2	TGTGCCAGCAGCTTAGGGGGAGCCGGGGAGCTGTTTTTT	CASSLGGAGELFF
16	TRBD1	TRBV19	.	TRBJ1-5	TGTGCCAGTAGGACAGAACAGGGGGCGAGCAATCAGCCCCAGCATTTT	CASRTEQGASNQPQHF
19	TRBD1	TRBV7-8	once	TRBJ1-1	TGTGCCAGCAGCTTAGGGGGGGGGTTATGGACAGGGGCGTCTGTTGAAGCTTTCTTT	CASSLGGGLWTGASVEAFF
15	.	TRBV18	few	TRBJ2-5	TGTGCCAGCTCACCCTTAAGACAGGTTCAAGAGACCCAGTACTTC	CASSPLRQVQETQYF
14	TRBD2	TRBV4-1	.	TRBJ2-1	TGCGCCAGCAGCCAAGCCCGGACTAGCTATGAGCAGTTCTTC	CASSQARTSYEQFF
17	TRBD2	TRBV7-9	.	TRBJ2-1	TGTGCCAGCAGCGCAGTTAGACTAGCGAGTTCCTACAATGAGCAGTTCTTC	CASSAVRLASSYNEQFF
13	.	TRBV5-1	.	TRBJ1-1	TGCGCCAGCAGCTTGGCTCGGGACACTGAAGCTTTCTTT	CASSLARDTEAFF
13	.	TRBV7-5	few	TRBJ2-1	TGTGTCAGAAGCACCGGGCTAGACAGGTGGGAGTTCTTC	CVRSTGLDRWEFF
13	TRBD1	TRBV2	.	TRBJ1-2	TGTGCCAGCAGAGAAGGACAGGCCTATGGCTACACCTTC	CASREGQAYGYTF
16	.	TRBV2	.	TRBJ1-2	TGTGCCAGCAGTATGTCGGGGTTCACATTTGGAAATGGCTACACCTTC	CASSMSGFTFGNGYTF
13	.	TRBV7-2	.	TRBJ2-1	TGTGCCAGCAGCTTAGTGAGGCGGTCTGAGCAGTTCTTC	CASSLVRRSEQFF
15	TRBD2	TRBV9	.	TRBJ2-5	TGTGCCAGCAGCGCCCTGGGACTAAGAGGAGAGACCCAGTACTTC	CASSALGLRGETQYF
18	.	TRBV4-2	.	TRBJ2-3	TGTGCCAGCAGCCAAGATGAAAGAGGGCAGGCGGCCACAGATACGCAGTATTTT	CASSQDERGQAATDTQYF
14	TRBD2	TRBV30	once	TRBJ2-7	TGTGCCTGGACGAAGGGACTACTGAACTACGAGCAGTACTTC	CAWTKGLLNYEQYF
12	.	TRBV5-6	once	TRBJ1-1	TGTGCCACCGGGGCGGGGGGGACTGAAGCTTTCTTT	CATGAGGTEAFF
15	TRBD2	TRBV4-1	.	TRBJ2-1	TGCGCCAGCAGCCTCCAGGTAGCGGGACGCAATGAGCAGTTCTTC	CASSLQVAGRNEQFF
14	TRBD1	TRBV29-1	.	TRBJ1-2	TGCAGCGTCGGCGGCGGAGGGGGCAGTGATGGCTACACCTTC	CSVGGGGGSDGYTF
14	.	TRBV6-1	once	TRBJ1-5	TGTGCCAGCAGTGAAGGCCCTACAGGGCCCCCCCAGCATTTT	CASSEGPTGPPQHF
14	TRBD1	TRBV6-1	.	TRBJ2-7	TGTGCCAGCAGACCCGACAGGGCGGTGAACGAGCAGTACTTC	CASRPDRAVNEQYF
12	.	TRBV7-9	.	TRBJ1-6	TGTGCCAGCAGCCCCATCAATTCACCCCTCCACTTT	CASSPINSPLHF
16	.	TRBV4-1	few	TRBJ1-5	TGCGCCAGCAGCCAAGATCCGGGACACCGCAATCAGCCCCAGCATTTT	CASSQDPGHRNQPQHF
14	TRBD2	TRBV5-4	.	TRBJ2-3	TGTGCCAGCAGCTTGGTGACTAGCCCTGATACGCAGTATTTT	CASSLVTSPDTQYF
13	.	TRBV10-2	.	TRBJ2-4	TGCGCCAGCAGTGAGTCGACTCGAGGCATTCAGTACTTC	CASSESTRGIQYF
15	.	TRBV5-1	few	TRBJ2-6	TGCGCCAGCAGAGGGGGGGGGCTCGGGGCCAACGTCCTGACTTTC	CASRGGGLGANVLTF
14	TRBD2	TRBV7-2	.	TRBJ2-1	TGTGCCAGCAGCCCGGCTAGCGGGAGGGATGAGCAGTTCTTC	CASSPASGRDEQFF
16	.	TRBV6-1	.	TRBJ1-2	TGTGCCAGCAGTGAAGCAGGTGGAGGGGTTGGCTATGGCTACACCTTC	CASSEAGGGVGYGYTF
14	.	TRBV11-2	once	TRBJ2-6	TGTGCCAGCAGCTCAGGGGCTGGGGCCAACGTCCTGACTTTC	CASSSGAGANVLTF
12	.	TRBV7-2	.	TRBJ2-1	TGTGCCAGCAGCATATCCGCGGTTGAGCAGTTCTTC	CASSISAVEQFF
13	TRBD1	TRBV19	.	TRBJ1-2	TGTGCCAGTTCCAGGGGGGTAAGATATGGCTACACCTTC	CASSRGVRYGYTF
19	TRBD2	TRBV11-2	.	TRBJ2-7	TGTGCCAGCAGCTACGCAGGGGGCCGACTAGCGGGAGGGTCCTACGAGCAGTACTTC	CASSYAGGRLAGGSYEQYF
14	.	TRBV6-5	few	TRBJ1-1	TGTGCCAGCAGTGAGGGACTCATGAACACTGAAGCTTTCTTT	CASSEGLMNTEAFF
14	TRBD1	TRBV6-6	.	TRBJ2-5	TGTGCCAGCAGTTACTCGACAGGGCTGGAGACCCAGTACTTC	CASSYSTGLETQYF
15	TRBD1	TRBV19	.	TRBJ2-2	TGTGCCAGTAGTATCGACAGGGGGCTTGCCGGGGAGCTGTTTTTT	CASSIDRGLAGELFF
12	.	TRBV19	.	TRBJ2-2	TGTGCCAGTAGTAATGCAGCCGGGGAGCTGTTTTTT	CASSNAAGELFF
14	.	TRBV5-1	.	TRBJ2-2	TGCGCCAGCAGCCCAAGGGAGGCAGGCGGGGAGCTGTTTTTT	CASSPREAGGELFF
14	.	TRBV5-1	.	TRBJ2-4	TGCGCACGAGCGCCATCCCCAGGGCCGGACATTCAGTACTTC	CARAPSPGPDIQYF